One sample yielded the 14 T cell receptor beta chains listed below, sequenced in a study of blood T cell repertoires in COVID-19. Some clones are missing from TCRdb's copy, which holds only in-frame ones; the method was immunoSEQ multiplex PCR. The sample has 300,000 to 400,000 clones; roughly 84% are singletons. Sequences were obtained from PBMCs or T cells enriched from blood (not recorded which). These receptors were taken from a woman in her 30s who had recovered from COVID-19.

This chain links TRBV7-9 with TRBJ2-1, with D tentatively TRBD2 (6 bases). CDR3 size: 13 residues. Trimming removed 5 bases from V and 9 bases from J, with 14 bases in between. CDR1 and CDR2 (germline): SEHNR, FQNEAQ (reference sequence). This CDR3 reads CASSPGLAGEQFF. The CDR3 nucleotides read TGTGCCAGCAGCCCGGGACTCGCGGGTGAGCAGTTCTTC.

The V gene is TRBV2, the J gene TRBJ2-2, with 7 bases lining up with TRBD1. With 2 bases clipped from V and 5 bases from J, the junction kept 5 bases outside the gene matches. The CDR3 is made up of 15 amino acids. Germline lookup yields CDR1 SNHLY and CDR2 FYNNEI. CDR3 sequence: CASSETTGWTGELFF. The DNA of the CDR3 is TGTGCCAGCAGTGAAACGACAGGGTGGACCGGGGAGCTGTTTTTT.

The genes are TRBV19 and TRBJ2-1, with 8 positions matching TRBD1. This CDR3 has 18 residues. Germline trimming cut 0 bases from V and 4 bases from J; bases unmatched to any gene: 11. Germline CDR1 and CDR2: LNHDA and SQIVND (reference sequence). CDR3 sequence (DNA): TGTGCCAGTAGTATAGATCTATGGGGACAGGCCCTATACAATGAGCAGTTCTTC. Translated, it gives CASSIDLWGQALYNEQFF.

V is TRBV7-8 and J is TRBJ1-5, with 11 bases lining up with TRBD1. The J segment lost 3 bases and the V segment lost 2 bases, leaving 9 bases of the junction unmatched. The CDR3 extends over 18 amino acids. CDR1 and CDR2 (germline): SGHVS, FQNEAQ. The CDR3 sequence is CASSLFGTGGSNNQPQHF. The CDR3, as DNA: TGTGCCAGCAGCTTATTTGGGACAGGGGGGTCAAACAATCAGCCCCAGCATTTT.

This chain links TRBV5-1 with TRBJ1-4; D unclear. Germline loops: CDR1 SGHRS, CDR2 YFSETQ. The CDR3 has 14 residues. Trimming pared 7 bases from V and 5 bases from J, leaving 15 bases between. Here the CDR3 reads CASSASGDNEKLFF. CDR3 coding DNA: TGCGCCAGCTCCGCCTCGGGAGACAATGAAAAACTGTTTTTT. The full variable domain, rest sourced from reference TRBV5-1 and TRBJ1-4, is KAGVTQTPRYLIKTRGQQVTLSCSPISGHRSVSWYQQTPGQGLQFLFEYFSETQRNKGNFPGRFSGRQFSNSRSEMNVSTLELGDSALYLCASSASGDNEKLFFGSGTQLSVL.

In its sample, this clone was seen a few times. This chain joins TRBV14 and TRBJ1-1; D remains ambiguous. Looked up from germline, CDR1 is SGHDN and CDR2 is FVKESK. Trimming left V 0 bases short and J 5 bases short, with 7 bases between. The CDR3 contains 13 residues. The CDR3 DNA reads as TGTGCCAGCAGCCAAGATCTTCGGACTGAAGCTTTCTTT. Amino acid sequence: CASSQDLRTEAFF. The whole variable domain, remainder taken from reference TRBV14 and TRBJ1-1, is EAGVTQFPSHSVIEKGQTVTLRCDPISGHDNLYWYRRVMGKEIKFLLHFVKESKQDESGMPNNRFLAERTGGTYSTLKVQPAELEDSGVYFCASSQDLRTEAFFGQGTRLTVV.

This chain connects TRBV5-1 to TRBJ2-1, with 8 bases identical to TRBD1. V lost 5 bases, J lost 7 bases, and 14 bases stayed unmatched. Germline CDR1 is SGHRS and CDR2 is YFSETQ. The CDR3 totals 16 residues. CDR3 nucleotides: TGCGCCAGCAGTTTCCAAGGACAGGGTCCTCGTAATGAGCAGTTCTTC. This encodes CASSFQGQGPRNEQFF.

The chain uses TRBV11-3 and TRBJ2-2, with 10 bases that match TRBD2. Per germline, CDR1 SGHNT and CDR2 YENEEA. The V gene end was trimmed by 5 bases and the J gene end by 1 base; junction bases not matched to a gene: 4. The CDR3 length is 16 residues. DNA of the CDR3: TGTGCCAGCAGCCAAAGACTAGCGGGGAACACCGGGGAGCTGTTTTTT. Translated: CASSQRLAGNTGELFF.

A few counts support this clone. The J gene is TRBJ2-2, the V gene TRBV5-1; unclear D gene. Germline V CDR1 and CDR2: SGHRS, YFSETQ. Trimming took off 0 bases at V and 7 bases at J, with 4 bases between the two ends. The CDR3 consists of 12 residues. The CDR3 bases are TGCGCCAGCAGCTTGGAACTCGGGGAGCTGTTTTTT. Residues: CASSLELGELFF.

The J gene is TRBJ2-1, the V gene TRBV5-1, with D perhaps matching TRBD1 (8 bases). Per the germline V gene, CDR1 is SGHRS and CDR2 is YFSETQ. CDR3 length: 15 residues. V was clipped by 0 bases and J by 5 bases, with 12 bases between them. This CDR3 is CASSLVQGGNNEQFF. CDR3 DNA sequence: TGCGCCAGCAGCTTGGTACAGGGGGGGAACAATGAGCAGTTCTTC.

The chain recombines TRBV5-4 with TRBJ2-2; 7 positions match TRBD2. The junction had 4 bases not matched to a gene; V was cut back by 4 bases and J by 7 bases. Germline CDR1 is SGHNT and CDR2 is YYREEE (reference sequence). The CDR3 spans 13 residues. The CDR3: CASSKGEGGELFF. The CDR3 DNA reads TGTGCCAGCAGCAAAGGGGAGGGCGGGGAGCTGTTTTTT.

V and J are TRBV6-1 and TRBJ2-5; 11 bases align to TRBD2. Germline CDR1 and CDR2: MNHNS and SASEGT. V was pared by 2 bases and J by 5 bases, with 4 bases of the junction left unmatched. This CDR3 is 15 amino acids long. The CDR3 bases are TGTGCCAGCAGTGAAACTAGCGGGGGCGCGGAGACCCAGTACTTC. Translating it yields CASSETSGGAETQYF.

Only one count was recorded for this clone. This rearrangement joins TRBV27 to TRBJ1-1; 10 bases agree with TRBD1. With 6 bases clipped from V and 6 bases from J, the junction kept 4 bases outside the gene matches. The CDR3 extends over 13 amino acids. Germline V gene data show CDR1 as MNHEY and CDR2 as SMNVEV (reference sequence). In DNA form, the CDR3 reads TGTGCCAGCAGGGGACAGGGGATAGCTGAAGCTTTCTTT. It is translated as CASRGQGIAEAFF.

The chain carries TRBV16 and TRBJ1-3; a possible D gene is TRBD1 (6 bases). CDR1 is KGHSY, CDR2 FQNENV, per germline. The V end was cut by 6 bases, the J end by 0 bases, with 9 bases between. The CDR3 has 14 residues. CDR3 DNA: TGTGCCAGCAGGACCAGGGGCTCTGGAAACACCATATATTTT. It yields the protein CASRTRGSGNTIYF.